This T cell receptor (beta chain) was sequenced in a study of T cell responses to AZD1222 COVID-19 vaccine. Study outcomes and limitations: Scientists sampled the repertoires only once the peak T cell response had passed. Donors were mostly white British, more females; clonal diversity possibly underestimated.

The protocol was immunoSEQ multiplex PCR, while the TCRdb copy is restricted to in-frame clones and leaves out a portion. Seen here are 110,000 to 150,000 clones, 88% observed once, and the top ten hold 3.1%. Second-dose schedules of about 4 or about 12 weeks were combined. This clone was observed once. Its specificity is unknown. The specimen was peripheral blood, collected 28 days after the second AZD1222 dose. The sequence was obtained from an adult who received the AZD1222 COVID-19 vaccine.

CDR3 nucleotides: TGTGCCAGCAGTTTTCCCCCTAGTGCCCCCGTAGCCGATGAGCAGTTCTTC. It codes for CASSFPPSAPVADEQFF. This sequence joins TRBV28 and TRBJ2-1; D call uncertain. Looked up from germline, CDR1 is MDHEN and CDR2 is SYDVKM. Trimming removed 3 bases at V and 8 bases at J, with 23 bases between. The CDR3 has 17 amino acids. Together with reference TRBV28 and TRBJ2-1, the CDR3 gives the full variable domain: DVKVTQSSRYLVKRTGEKVFLECVQDMDHENMFWYRQDPGLGLRLIYFSYDVKMKEKGDIPEGYSVSREKKERFSLILESASTNQTSMYLCASSFPPSAPVADEQFFGPGTRLTVL.